This TCR beta chain originates from a study of shared clonotypes between healthy human individuals. Study-wide results and limits: Four donors shared roughly 5% of their naive CD4 clonotypes.

In replicate PCRs of sorted subsets, around 200 ng DNA, some 28,000 T cell genomes, was used. Methods used by the authors: ImmunoSEQ junction-only sequences lacked quality scores, so their filtering differed. The repertoire was sequenced with immunoSEQ multiplex PCR; TCRdb's copy has only in-frame clones and lacks some. Clone size and the V and J calls come from that table; the DNA yielded D and trimming. The data hold a few million clones, with around 90% observed a single time. The CDR3 spans 16 residues. Germline CDR1 SGHAT, CDR2 FQNNGV. Deletions cut 0 bases from V and 0 bases from J, with 10 bases between. Turning to this clone: Its target is not known.

The source material was naive CD4+ T cells sorted from blood. Subset specified: CD45RA+ positively selected. The rearrangement joins TRBV11-2 to TRBJ2-3; the D is unclear. This clonotype was sampled from a man aged 18 to 30 in good health. The CDR3 nucleotides read TGTGCCAGCAGCTTAGACGGCGGATACAGCACAGATACGCAGTATTTT. As protein: CASSLDGGYSTDTQYF. Combining the CDR3 with reference TRBV11-2 and TRBJ2-3 gives the whole variable domain EAGVAQSPRYKIIEKRQSVAFWCNPISGHATLYWYQQILGQGPKLLIQFQNNGVVDDSQLPKDRFSAERLKGVDSTLKIQPAKLEDSAVYLCASSLDGGYSTDTQYFGPGTRLTVL.